Following are 31 T cell receptor beta chains from one sample sequenced in a study of T cell responses to AZD1222 COVID-19 vaccine. This table comes from immunoSEQ multiplex PCR, and its TCRdb copy is limited to in-frame clones, with some not included. The sample carries 95,000 to 100,000 clones, 70% to 90% recorded once. Source: peripheral blood, taken 28 days after the second AZD1222 dose. The receptors were gathered from an adult who received the AZD1222 COVID-19 vaccine.

The chain uses TRBV3-1 (or the pseudogene TRBV3-2) and TRBJ1-2; D is perhaps TRBD1 (6 bases). V gave up 5 bases and J gave up 0 bases, with 13 bases separating them. The CDR3 spans 15 residues. CDR1 LGHDT and CDR2 YNNKEL come from the germline V gene (reference sequence). CDR3 sequence (DNA): TGTGCCAGCAGCGGGTCCGGGGGCCCTAACTATGGCTACACCTTC. Its translation is CASSGSGGPNYGYTF.

This clone appeared a few times. The chain has TRBV4-1 and TRBJ2-1, with TRBD2 identical over 14 bases. CDR3 length: 18 residues. J gave up 8 bases and V 1 base, and 10 bases lay outside the gene matches. Germline V gene data show CDR1 as MGHRA and CDR2 as YSYEKL. The CDR3 nucleotides are TGCGCCAGCAGCCAAGGGGGACTAGCGGGAGATCTTGTGGATGAGCAGTTCTTC. As protein: CASSQGGLAGDLVDEQFF.

The gene calls are TRBV7-3 and TRBJ2-7, with 9 bases matching TRBD1. After removal of 3 bases from V and 4 bases from J, the junction contained 1 base not matched to a gene. The CDR3 consists of 13 residues. Germline V gives CDR1 SGHTA, CDR2 FQGTGA. As DNA, the CDR3 is TGTGCCAGCAGCTTCGGGACAGGGTACGAGCAGTACTTC. Protein sequence: CASSFGTGYEQYF.

This chain joins TRBV6-5 and TRBJ1-1; 7 bases align to TRBD1. From germline, CDR1 is MNHEY and CDR2 SVGAGI. This CDR3 has 14 amino acids. The trim removed 4 bases at V and 1 base at J, leaving 3 bases unmatched. The DNA for the CDR3 is TGTGCCAGCAGTTTAGGGACAGCGAACACTGAAGCTTTCTTT. It codes for CASSLGTANTEAFF.

The chain uses TRBV5-1 and TRBJ1-2; TRBD1 agrees at 7 bases. This CDR3 is built from 14 residues. J gave up 2 bases and V 4 bases, and 5 bases lay outside the gene matches. Germline V gene sequence: CDR1 SGHRS, CDR2 YFSETQ. CDR3 in amino acids: CASSLGTVNYGYTF. The CDR3 region has the DNA TGCGCCAGCAGCCTAGGGACAGTCAACTATGGCTACACCTTC.

This clone has just one count. This chain connects TRBV7-2 to TRBJ2-3; D tentatively reads TRBD1 or TRBD2 (5 bases each). Germline values: CDR1 SGHTA, CDR2 FQGNSA. V lost 1 base and J 6 bases, leaving 11 bases between the germline ends. The CDR3 length is 14 residues. This CDR3 is CASSLVGPADTQYF. In DNA, the CDR3 is TGTGCCAGCAGCTTAGTGGGACCGGCGGATACGCAGTATTTT.

The chain is built from TRBV3-1 (or the pseudogene TRBV3-2) and TRBJ2-5; D unresolved. The germline V gene encodes CDR1 LGHDT and CDR2 YNNKEL (reference sequence). The CDR3 is made up of 11 amino acids. Trimming cost V 1 base and J 5 bases, with 2 bases left between them. This CDR3 reads CASSQVETQYF. The CDR3 DNA sequence: TGTGCCAGCAGCCAAGTGGAGACCCAGTACTTC.

This clone was seen just once. The J gene is TRBJ2-7, the V gene TRBV3-1 (or the pseudogene TRBV3-2); 7 nucleotides match TRBD2. V trimming: 0 bases; J trimming: 10 bases; junction bases outside the gene matches: 12. In germline, CDR1 is LGHDT, CDR2 YNNKEL (reference sequence). This CDR3 comprises 15 residues. CDR3 sequence (DNA): TGTGCCAGCAGCCAAGATGCGGGGGAGGGGAATCGCCAGTACTTC. It translates to CASSQDAGEGNRQYF.

This chain uses TRBV20-1 with TRBJ1-5, with D unclear. The CDR3 is 15 residues long. V lost 3 bases, J lost 4 bases, and 16 bases lay in between. Looked up from germline, CDR1 is DFQATT and CDR2 is SNEGSKA (reference sequence). Here the CDR3 DNA reads TGCAGTGCTAGTGGGCCGGCGGGCAGGAATCAGCCCCAGCATTTT. Its translation: CSASGPAGRNQPQHF.

V is TRBV28 and J is TRBJ2-6; D not resolved. Looked up from germline, CDR1 is MDHEN and CDR2 is SYDVKM. Deletions cut 0 bases from V and 0 bases from J, with 15 bases between. CDR3 length: 19 amino acids. CDR3 nucleotides: TGTGCCAGCAGTTTATGGCCCACCAACTCATTCTCTGGGGCCAACGTCCTGACTTTC. Translation gives CASSLWPTNSFSGANVLTF.

The genes are TRBV28 and TRBJ2-1; D is uncertain. The V end was cut by 8 bases, the J end by 6 bases, with 8 bases between. The length of the CDR3 is 11 residues. Germline V gives CDR1 MDHEN, CDR2 SYDVKM. The chain's CDR3 is CASQEGNEQFF. CDR3 coding DNA: TGTGCCAGCCAGGAAGGCAATGAGCAGTTCTTC. Complete variable domain (other parts from reference TRBV28 and TRBJ2-1): DVKVTQSSRYLVKRTGEKVFLECVQDMDHENMFWYRQDPGLGLRLIYFSYDVKMKEKGDIPEGYSVSREKKERFSLILESASTNQTSMYLCASQEGNEQFFGPGTRLTVL.

The chain couples TRBV27 to TRBJ1-2; 11 bases map to TRBD1. With V trimmed by 3 bases and J by 4 bases, 1 base remained unmatched. Germline CDR1 is MNHEY and CDR2 is SMNVEV (reference sequence). CDR3 length: 14 amino acids. The chain's CDR3 is CASSLGTGGYGYTF. Here the CDR3 DNA reads TGTGCCAGCAGTTTGGGGACAGGGGGCTATGGCTACACCTTC.

The chain couples TRBV5-6 to TRBJ2-7, with 10 bases lining up with TRBD1. There are 16 residues in the CDR3. The J segment lost 5 bases and the V segment lost 4 bases, leaving 12 bases of the junction unmatched. Germline V gene data show CDR1 as SGHDT and CDR2 as YYEEEE. CDR3: CASSPGPGQGINEQYF. The CDR3 bases are TGTGCCAGCAGCCCCGGGCCGGGACAGGGGATCAACGAGCAGTACTTC.

This clone was picked up a small number of times. The chain carries TRBV19 and TRBJ1-6, with 11 bases that match TRBD1. This CDR3 region has 14 residues. Germline V lookup: CDR1 LNHDA, CDR2 SQIVND (reference sequence). J was trimmed by 8 bases and V by 6 bases; bases with no gene match: 3. The CDR3 here is CASSWTGGHSPLHF. For the CDR3, the DNA is TGTGCCAGTAGCTGGACAGGGGGCCATTCACCCCTCCACTTT.

The rearrangement joins TRBV5-8 to TRBJ1-2, with 7 bases identical to TRBD1. Germline trimming cut 4 bases from V and 0 bases from J; bases unmatched to any gene: 12. The CDR3 has 17 amino acids. Per the germline V gene, CDR1 is SGHTS and CDR2 is YDEGEE. DNA for the CDR3: TGTGCCAGCAGCCATCAATTTTCCGGGACAGCTAACTATGGCTACACCTTC. Amino acid sequence: CASSHQFSGTANYGYTF.

V usage is TRBV18 and J usage is TRBJ1-3; the D is unclear. Germline V gene lookup returns CDR1 KGHSH and CDR2 LQKENI. The V and J ends lost 1 base and 0 bases respectively, with 19 bases between them. The CDR3 has 19 amino acids. This chain's CDR3 is CASSPRVNAGRISGNTIYF. CDR3 coding DNA: TGTGCCAGCTCACCACGGGTAAACGCGGGCAGGATCTCTGGAAACACCATATATTTT.

The chain joins TRBV19 to TRBJ1-5; tentative D call: TRBD1 (5 bases). V lost 2 bases and J 5 bases, leaving 10 bases between the germline ends. This CDR3 contains 14 residues. Germline V lookup: CDR1 LNHDA, CDR2 SQIVND (reference sequence). The CDR3 sequence: CASSIRDGDQPQHF. The CDR3, as DNA: TGTGCCAGTAGTATACGGGACGGAGATCAGCCCCAGCATTTT. The full variable domain, completed using reference TRBV19 and TRBJ1-5, is DGGITQSPKYLFRKEGQNVTLSCEQNLNHDAMYWYRQDPGQGLRLIYYSQIVNDFQKGDIAEGYSVSREKKESFPLTVTSAQKNPTAFYLCASSIRDGDQPQHFGDGTRLSIL.

The genes are TRBV2 and TRBJ1-4; D is undetermined. From germline, CDR1 is SNHLY and CDR2 FYNNEI. Trimming shortened V by 4 bases and J by 11 bases, and 20 bases separated the two germline ends. CDR3 length equals 15 residues. The CDR3 DNA sequence: TGTGCCAGCAGTGCCGCGCTAATCGTGGGTGATAAACTGTTTTTT. Amino acids: CASSAALIVGDKLFF.

This CDR3 reads CASSSLRETQYF. For the CDR3, the DNA is TGTGCCAGCAGCTCGCTCCGGGAGACCCAGTACTTC. The chain couples TRBV11-2 to TRBJ2-5, with D uncertain. The CDR3 loop spans 12 amino acids. The germline gives CDR1 SGHAT, CDR2 FQNNGV. Trimming cost V 4 bases and J 5 bases, with 8 bases left between them.

The V gene is TRBV11-2, the J gene TRBJ2-2, with a tentative D call TRBD1 (6 bases). The germline V gene encodes CDR1 SGHAT and CDR2 FQNNGV. The V end lost 5 bases, the J end lost 0 bases, and 16 bases lay between the germline ends. The CDR3 length is 17 residues. The CDR3 sequence: CASSGIQGSANTGELFF. The CDR3 DNA is TGTGCCAGCAGCGGTATACAGGGATCCGCGAACACCGGGGAGCTGTTTTTT. Based on the CDR3 plus reference TRBV11-2 and TRBJ2-2, the full variable domain is EAGVAQSPRYKIIEKRQSVAFWCNPISGHATLYWYQQILGQGPKLLIQFQNNGVVDDSQLPKDRFSAERLKGVDSTLKIQPAKLEDSAVYLCASSGIQGSANTGELFFGEGSRLTVL.

This chain joins TRBV7-3 and TRBJ2-7, with a weak D call TRBD2 (5 bases). Looked up from germline, CDR1 is SGHTA and CDR2 is FQGTGA. Deletions cut 1 base from V and 7 bases from J, with 11 bases between. The CDR3 is 13 amino acids. CDR3 in amino acids: CASSLRASGEQYF. CDR3 coding DNA: TGTGCCAGCAGCTTAAGGGCATCGGGGGAGCAGTACTTC.

The chain joins TRBV11-2 to TRBJ2-1; no clear D. Germline loops: CDR1 SGHAT, CDR2 FQNNGV. V lost 3 bases and J lost 4, with 10 bases in between. The CDR3 has 14 residues. CDR3 region: CASSFQRLYNEQFF. Written as DNA, the CDR3 is TGTGCCAGCAGCTTCCAGCGCCTATACAATGAGCAGTTCTTC.

The chain combines TRBV30 with TRBJ2-1; 8 bases fit TRBD1. The CDR3 length is 15 residues. V trimming: 3 bases; J trimming: 8 bases; junction bases outside the gene matches: 12. Germline CDR1 is GTSNPN and CDR2 is SVGIG (reference sequence). The CDR3 bases are TGTGCCTGGAGATTCCTGGACAGGGAGATCCATGAGCAGTTCTTC. The encoded protein is CAWRFLDREIHEQFF.

V gene TRBV5-1 combines with J gene TRBJ2-7, with D unclear. The CDR3 runs 14 residues. V was pared by 1 base and J by 2 bases, with 10 bases between. Germline V gives CDR1 SGHRS, CDR2 YFSETQ. DNA for the CDR3: TGCGCCAGCAGCTTGTTCGACAACGCCTACGAGCAGTACTTC. It translates to CASSLFDNAYEQYF. The whole variable domain, remainder taken from reference TRBV5-1 and TRBJ2-7, is KAGVTQTPRYLIKTRGQQVTLSCSPISGHRSVSWYQQTPGQGLQFLFEYFSETQRNKGNFPGRFSGRQFSNSRSEMNVSTLELGDSALYLCASSLFDNAYEQYFGPGTRLTVT.

This rearrangement joins TRBV9 to TRBJ2-1, with 8 positions matching TRBD1. The germline gives CDR1 SGDLS, CDR2 YYNGEE. Trimming cost V 4 bases and J 5 bases; bases outside gene matches: 8. There are 15 residues in the CDR3. CDR3 DNA sequence: TGTGCCAGCAGCCCCCCAGGGACAGGTCACAATGAGCAGTTCTTC. It is translated as CASSPPGTGHNEQFF.

This clone showed up just a few times. This chain joins TRBV9 and TRBJ2-7, with TRBD1 matching over 11 bases. This CDR3 is built from 15 residues. Trimming at V came to 3 bases and at J to 3 bases, leaving 5 bases not matched to a gene. Germline-derived CDR1 and CDR2 are SGDLS and YYNGEE. The CDR3 sequence is CASSADRGQRYEQYF. As DNA, the CDR3 is TGTGCCAGCAGCGCGGACAGGGGGCAGCGCTACGAGCAGTACTTC. The whole variable domain, remainder taken from reference TRBV9 and TRBJ2-7, is DSGVTQTPKHLITATGQRVTLRCSPRSGDLSVYWYQQSLDQGLQFLIQYYNGEERAKGNILERFSAQQFPDLHSELNLSSLELGDSALYFCASSADRGQRYEQYFGPGTRLTVT.

DNA for the CDR3: TGTGCCAGCAGTTTATCGGCTGGAGATCAGTTCTTC. It codes for CASSLSAGDQFF. The rearrangement links TRBV27 to TRBJ2-1; D gene unclear. The CDR3 contains 12 residues. From germline, CDR1 is MNHEY and CDR2 SMNVEV (reference sequence). V was clipped by 0 bases and J by 13 bases, with 10 bases between them.

A single count supports this clone. The chain links TRBV6-5 to TRBJ1-4, with 7 bases lining up with TRBD1. The V segment lost 6 bases and the J segment 5 bases; nucleotides outside the gene matches: 9. Germline CDR1 is MNHEY and CDR2 is SVGAGI. This CDR3 contains 15 residues. CDR3 coding DNA: TGTGCCAGCAGGCCTGGGACAGCCGGGAATGAAAAACTGTTTTTT. Amino acid sequence: CASRPGTAGNEKLFF.

The V and J genes are TRBV5-4 and TRBJ1-2; 7 positions agree with TRBD1. CDR3 length: 13 amino acids. The junction had 5 bases not matched to a gene; V was cut back by 5 bases and J by 4 bases. Germline V gene data show CDR1 as SGHNT and CDR2 as YYREEE (reference sequence). In nucleotides, the CDR3 is TGTGCCAGCAGTTCGGACAGGTTCTATGGCTACACCTTC. Translation gives CASSSDRFYGYTF.

The V gene is TRBV27, the J gene TRBJ2-5; 7 nucleotides line up with TRBD2. The CDR3 has 13 amino acids. Germline CDR1 and CDR2: MNHEY and SMNVEV (reference sequence). With 2 bases clipped from V and 4 bases from J, the junction kept 1 base outside the gene matches. The CDR3, as DNA: TGTGCCAGCAGTTTAGGGGGGGTAGAGACCCAGTACTTC. Residues: CASSLGGVETQYF.

This rearrangement joins TRBV6-2 or TRBV6-3 to TRBJ2-6; unclear D gene. Trimming cost V 7 bases and J 11 bases, with 18 bases left between them. The CDR3 covers 14 residues. The germline V gene has CDR1 MNHEY and CDR2 SVGEGT. In DNA form, the CDR3 reads TGTGCCAGCACCCCAGAAGCGAGGCGGCACGTCCTGACTTTC. It encodes CASTPEARRHVLTF.